This paragraph reports one TCR beta chain. Its antigen is unknown. TCRdb processed the 5' RACE reads again and assigns one entry to each CDR3 protein, with no DNA. The sample has roughly 330,000 distinct CDR3 sequences; the top ten hold around 2%. This sample stems from a study of monozygotic twins with inflammatory bowel disease. Study-wide results and caveats: Discrimination among different T cell subtypes was not achievable. Diversity of TCRbeta measured by inverse Simpson was lower in IBD patients than in healthy co-twins.

This CDR3 region has 12 residues. The V gene's germline CDR1 is WSHSY and CDR2 SAAADI. Sequenced input: blood. V gene TRBV10-2 combines with J gene TRBJ1-1. The sequence came from a human donor with ulcerative colitis or Crohn's disease, or a healthy co-twin of an affected twin (not recorded which). CDR3: CASSGEGTEAFF.